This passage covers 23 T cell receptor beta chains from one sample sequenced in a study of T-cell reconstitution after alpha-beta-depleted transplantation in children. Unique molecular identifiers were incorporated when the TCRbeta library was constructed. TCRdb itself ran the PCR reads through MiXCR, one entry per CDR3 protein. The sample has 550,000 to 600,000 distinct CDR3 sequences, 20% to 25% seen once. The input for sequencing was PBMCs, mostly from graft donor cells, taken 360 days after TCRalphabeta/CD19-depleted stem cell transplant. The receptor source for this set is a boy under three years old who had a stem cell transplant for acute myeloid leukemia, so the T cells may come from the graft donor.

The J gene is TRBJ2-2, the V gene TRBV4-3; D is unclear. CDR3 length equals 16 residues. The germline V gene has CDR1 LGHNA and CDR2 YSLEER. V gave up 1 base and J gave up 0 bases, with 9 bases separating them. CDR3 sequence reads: CASSQVRSTNTGELFF. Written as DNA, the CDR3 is TGCGCCAGCAGCCAAGTCCGTTCTACGAACACCGGGGAGCTGTTTTTT.

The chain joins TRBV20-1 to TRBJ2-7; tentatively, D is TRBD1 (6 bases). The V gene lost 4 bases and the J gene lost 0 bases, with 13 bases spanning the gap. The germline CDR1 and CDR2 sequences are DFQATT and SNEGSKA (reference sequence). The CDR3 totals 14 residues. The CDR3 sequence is CSANTGPSSYEQYV. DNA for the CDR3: TGCAGTGCTAACACAGGGCCGAGCTCCTACGAGCAGTACGTC.

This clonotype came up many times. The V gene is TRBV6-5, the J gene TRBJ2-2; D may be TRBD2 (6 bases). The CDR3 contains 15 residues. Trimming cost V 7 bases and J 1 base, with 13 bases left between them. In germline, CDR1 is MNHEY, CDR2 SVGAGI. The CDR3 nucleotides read TGTGCCAGCAAGGAGGGAACAGGGAACACCGGGGAGCTGTTTTTT. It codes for CASKEGTGNTGELFF.

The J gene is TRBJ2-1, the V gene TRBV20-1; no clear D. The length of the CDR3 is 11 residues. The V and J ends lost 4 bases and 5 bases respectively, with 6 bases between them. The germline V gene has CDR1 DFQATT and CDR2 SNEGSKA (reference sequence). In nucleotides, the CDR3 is TGCAGTGCTAACCGTCACAATGAGCAGTTCTTC. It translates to CSANRHNEQFF.

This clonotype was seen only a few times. The CDR3, as DNA: TGTGCCAGCAGCCCGGGACGGACATTCCAAGAGACCCAGTACTTC. Its protein is CASSPGRTFQETQYF. V usage is TRBV12-3 or TRBV12-4 and J usage is TRBJ2-5; D could derive from TRBD1 or TRBD2 (5 bases each). This CDR3 contains 15 residues. V lost 6 bases and J lost 1, with 15 bases in between.

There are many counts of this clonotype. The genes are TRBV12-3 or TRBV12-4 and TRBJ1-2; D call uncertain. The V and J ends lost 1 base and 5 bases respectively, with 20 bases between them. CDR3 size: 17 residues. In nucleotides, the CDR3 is TGTGCCAGCAGTTTAGGGGCAGCCCTTACTTTCAGATATGGCTACACCTTC. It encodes CASSLGAALTFRYGYTF.

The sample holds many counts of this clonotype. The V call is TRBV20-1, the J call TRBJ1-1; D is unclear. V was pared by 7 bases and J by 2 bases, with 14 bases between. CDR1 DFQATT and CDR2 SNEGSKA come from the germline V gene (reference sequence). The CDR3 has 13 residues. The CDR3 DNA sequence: TGCAGTGGAAGAGGAGGGATTAACACTGAAGCTTTCTTT. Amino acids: CSGRGGINTEAFF.

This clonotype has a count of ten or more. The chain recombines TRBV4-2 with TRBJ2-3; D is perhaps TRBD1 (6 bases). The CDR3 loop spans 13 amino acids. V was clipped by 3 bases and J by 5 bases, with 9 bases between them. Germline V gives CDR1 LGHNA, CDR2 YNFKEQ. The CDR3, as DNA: TGTGCCAGCAGCCACCTACAGGGAGATACGCAGTATTTT. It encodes CASSHLQGDTQYF.

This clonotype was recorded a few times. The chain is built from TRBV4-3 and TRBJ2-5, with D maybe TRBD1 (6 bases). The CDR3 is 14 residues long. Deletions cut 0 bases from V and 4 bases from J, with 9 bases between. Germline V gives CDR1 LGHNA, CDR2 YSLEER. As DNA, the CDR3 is TGCGCCAGCAGCCAAGATCAGGGGACAGAGACCCAGTACTTC. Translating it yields CASSQDQGTETQYF.

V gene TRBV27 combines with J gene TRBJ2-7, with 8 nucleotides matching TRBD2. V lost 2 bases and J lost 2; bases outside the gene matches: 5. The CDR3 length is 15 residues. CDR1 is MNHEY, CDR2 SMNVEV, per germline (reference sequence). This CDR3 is CASSLAGGNAYEQYV. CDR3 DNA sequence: TGTGCCAGCAGTTTAGCGGGGGGCAATGCCTACGAGCAGTACGTC.

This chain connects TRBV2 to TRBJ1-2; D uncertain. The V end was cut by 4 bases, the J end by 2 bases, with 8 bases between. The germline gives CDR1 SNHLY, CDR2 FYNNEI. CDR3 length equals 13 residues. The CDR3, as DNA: TGTGCCAGCAGTGCGGCCGAGAACTATGGCTACACCTTC. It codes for CASSAAENYGYTF.

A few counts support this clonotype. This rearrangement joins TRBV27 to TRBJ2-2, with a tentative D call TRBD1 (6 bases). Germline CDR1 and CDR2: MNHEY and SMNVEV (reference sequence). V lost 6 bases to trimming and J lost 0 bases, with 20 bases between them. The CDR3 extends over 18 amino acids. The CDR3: CASSVQGPTFANTGELFF. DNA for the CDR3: TGTGCCAGCAGCGTACAGGGCCCAACGTTCGCGAACACCGGGGAGCTGTTTTTT.

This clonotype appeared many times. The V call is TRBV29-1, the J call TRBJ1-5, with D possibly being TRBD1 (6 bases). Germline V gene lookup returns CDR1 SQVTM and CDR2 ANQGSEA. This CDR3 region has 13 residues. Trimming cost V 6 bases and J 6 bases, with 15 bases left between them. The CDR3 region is CSVATGKGQPQHF. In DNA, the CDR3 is TGCAGCGTAGCTACAGGGAAAGGTCAGCCCCAGCATTTT. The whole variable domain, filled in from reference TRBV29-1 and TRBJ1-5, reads SAVISQKPSRDICQRGTSLTIQCQVDSQVTMMFWYRQQPGQSLTLIATANQGSEATYESGFVIDKFPISRPNLTFSTLTVSNMSPEDSSIYLCSVATGKGQPQHFGDGTRLSIL.

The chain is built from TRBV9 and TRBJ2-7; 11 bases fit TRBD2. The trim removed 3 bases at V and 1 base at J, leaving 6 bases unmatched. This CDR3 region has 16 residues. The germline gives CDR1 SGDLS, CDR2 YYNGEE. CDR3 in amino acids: CASSGGSGGASYEQYF. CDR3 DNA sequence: TGTGCCAGCAGCGGCGGTAGCGGGGGGGCTTCCTACGAGCAGTACTTC.

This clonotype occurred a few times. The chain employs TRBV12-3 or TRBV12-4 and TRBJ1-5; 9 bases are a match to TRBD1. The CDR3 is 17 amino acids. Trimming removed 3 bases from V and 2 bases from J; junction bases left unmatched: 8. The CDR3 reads CASSLLHTGGGNQPQHF. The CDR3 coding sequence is TGTGCCAGCAGTTTGCTACACACAGGGGGCGGCAATCAGCCCCAGCATTTT.

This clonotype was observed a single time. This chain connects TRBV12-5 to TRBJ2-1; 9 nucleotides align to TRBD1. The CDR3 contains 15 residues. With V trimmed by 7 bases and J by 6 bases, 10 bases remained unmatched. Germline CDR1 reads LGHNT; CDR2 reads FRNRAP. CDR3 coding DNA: TGTGCTAGTGTTACCGGGACAGGGATTTTCAATGAGCAGTTCTTC. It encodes CASVTGTGIFNEQFF.

The CDR3 DNA reads TGCGCCAGCACCCTAGACGGACCCTATGGCTACACCTTC. Amino acids: CASTLDGPYGYTF. The V and J genes are TRBV5-1 and TRBJ1-2, with D hard to call. Looked up from germline, CDR1 is SGHRS and CDR2 is YFSETQ. Trimming left V 6 bases short and J 4 bases short, with 13 bases between. The CDR3 extends over 13 amino acids. The variable domain in full, with the rest retrieved from reference TRBV5-1 and TRBJ1-2, is KAGVTQTPRYLIKTRGQQVTLSCSPISGHRSVSWYQQTPGQGLQFLFEYFSETQRNKGNFPGRFSGRQFSNSRSEMNVSTLELGDSALYLCASTLDGPYGYTFGSGTRLTVV.

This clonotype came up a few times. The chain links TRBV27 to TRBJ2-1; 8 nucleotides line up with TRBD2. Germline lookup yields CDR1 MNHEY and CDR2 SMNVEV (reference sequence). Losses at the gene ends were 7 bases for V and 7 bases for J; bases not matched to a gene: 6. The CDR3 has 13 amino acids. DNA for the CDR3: TGTGCCAGCAAAAGCGGGGGTGTTAATGAGCAGTTCTTC. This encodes CASKSGGVNEQFF.

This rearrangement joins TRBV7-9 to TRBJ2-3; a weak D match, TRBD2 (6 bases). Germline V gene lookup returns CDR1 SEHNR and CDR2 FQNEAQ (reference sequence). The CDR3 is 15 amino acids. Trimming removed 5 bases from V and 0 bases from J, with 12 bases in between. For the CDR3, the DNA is TGTGCCAGCAGCCCCCGACTAGTAAGCACAGATACGCAGTATTTT. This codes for CASSPRLVSTDTQYF.

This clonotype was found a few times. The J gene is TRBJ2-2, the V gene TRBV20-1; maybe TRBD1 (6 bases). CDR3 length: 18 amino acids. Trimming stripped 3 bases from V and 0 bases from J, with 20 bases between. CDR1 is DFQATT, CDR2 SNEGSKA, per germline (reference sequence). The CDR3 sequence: CSARIQLNWGPNTGELFF. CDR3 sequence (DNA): TGCAGTGCTAGGATTCAATTGAATTGGGGGCCGAACACCGGGGAGCTGTTTTTT.

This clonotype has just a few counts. CDR3 sequence reads: CSVATGPSNQPQHF. Written as DNA, the CDR3 is TGCAGCGTAGCGACAGGGCCTAGCAATCAGCCCCAGCATTTT. The chain carries TRBV29-1 and TRBJ1-5, with TRBD1 matching over 7 bases. V shed 6 bases, J shed 0 bases, and the junction held 5 bases outside the gene matches. The CDR3 length is 14 residues. Germline lookup yields CDR1 SQVTM and CDR2 ANQGSEA.

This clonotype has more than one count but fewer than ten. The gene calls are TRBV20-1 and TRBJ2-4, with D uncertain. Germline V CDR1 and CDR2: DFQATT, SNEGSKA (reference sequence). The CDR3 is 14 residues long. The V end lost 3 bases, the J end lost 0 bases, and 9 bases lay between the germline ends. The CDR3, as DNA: TGCAGTGCTAGTGATTTCCCAGCCAAAAACATTCAGTACTTC. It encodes CSASDFPAKNIQYF.

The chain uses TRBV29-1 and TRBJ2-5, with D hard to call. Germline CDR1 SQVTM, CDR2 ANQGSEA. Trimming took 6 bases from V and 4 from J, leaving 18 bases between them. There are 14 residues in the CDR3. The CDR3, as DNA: TGCAGCGTAGAACCAAGGGAACTCTCAGAGACCCAGTACTTC. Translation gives CSVEPRELSETQYF.